This T cell receptor (beta chain) was sequenced in a study of cytomegalovirus exposure and HLA in healthy donors. The table came from immunoSEQ multiplex PCR; TCRdb's copy has only in-frame clones and leaves some out. The table shows 150,000 to 200,000 clones, with approximately 80% occurring only once. The CDR3 sequence is 14 residues long. Trimming removed 4 bases from V and 6 bases from J; junction bases left unmatched: 9. Germline CDR1 reads SGHNT; CDR2 reads YYREEE (reference sequence). The receptor comes from a man aged 18 to 35 in good health and CMV-seropositive. V usage is TRBV5-4 and J usage is TRBJ1-2; 7 bases are a match to TRBD1. Sequenced input: PBMCs. The CDR3 DNA follows: TGTGCCAGCAGCCAAGCCGCCAGGGGGAATGGCTACACCTTC. Its translation: CASSQAARGNGYTF.